Following are 3 T cell receptor beta chains from one sample sequenced in a study of tissue T cells after allogeneic stem cell transplantation. Time point of the sample: mouse harvest day 14 after allogeneic transplant. The graft held 10^6 splenic CD5+ T cells and 10^7 T-cell-depleted bone marrow cells. TCRdb's copy holds only in-frame clones and misses some; the assay was immunoSEQ multiplex PCR. The sample yields about 1,300 clones, approximately 44% seen once. Source material: gut tissue. These receptors were collected from a female BALB/c mouse given C57BL/6 T cells with graft-versus-host disease after an allogeneic hematopoietic cell transplant.

Note on this clone: Gene names are mouse gene names. Read coverage stops 1 residue before the CDR3 terminus; the germline J gene supplies the remainder. The chain combines TRBV4 with TRBJ2-3, with 12 bases lining up with TRBD2. V dropped 4 bases and J dropped 0; count of bases not matched to a gene: 2. Per germline, CDR1 LGHDT and CDR2 YNNKQL (reference sequence). The CDR3 has 16 residues. The sequenced CDR3 bases are TGTGCCAGCAGCTGGACTGGGGGGGATAGTGCAGAAACGCTGTAT. Translating gives CASSWTGGDSAETLY. The whole CDR3 reads CASSWTGGDSAETLYF.

A remark on this clone: These gene names are mouse names. CDR3 in amino acids: CASSPEGPNTEVFF. CDR3 bases read: TGTGCAAGCAGCCCCGAAGGTCCAAACACAGAAGTCTTC. The gene calls are TRBV16 and TRBJ1-1; no clear D. From the germline J gene comes the end of the CDR3, since the read stops 1 residue before it. Trimming pared 5 bases from V and 0 bases from J, leaving 10 bases between. Germline CDR1 is SGHSA and CDR2 is FRNQAP. This CDR3 region has 14 residues. The full variable domain, completed using reference TRBV16 and TRBJ1-1, is NAGVIQTPRHKVTGKGQEATLWCEPISGHSAVFWYRQTIVQGLEFLTYFRNQAPIDDSGMPKERFSAQMPNQSHSTLKIQSTQPQDSAVYLCASSPEGPNTEVFFGKGTRLTVV.

Remarks on this clone: Mouse gene names and germline throughout. The read is 1 residue too short to cover the CDR3 end, so that end is filled in from the germline J gene. The J gene is TRBJ2-1, the V gene TRBV26; D unclear. V was shortened by 4 bases and J by 0 bases, with 4 bases between the two germline ends. Germline loops: CDR1 KGHPV, CDR2 FQNQEV (reference sequence). The CDR3 contains 13 residues. The CDR3 spells CASSRGNYAEQFF. The sequenced CDR3 bases are TGTGCCAGCAGTCGAGGTAACTATGCTGAGCAGTTC.